This entry describes one TCR beta chain. Its specificity is not known. A multiplex PCR was run with 60 Vbeta primers and 13 Jbeta primers. Produced via immunoSEQ multiplex PCR; TCRdb's table is partial and in-frame only. This table holds approximately 160,000 clones, just over 75% found once. CDR3 length: 14 residues. The data were taken from a study of cytomegalovirus exposure and HLA in healthy donors. The study, taken as a whole, reports: A later analysis found common viral pathogens apparently linked to several of the most significant clusters.

Sequencing was carried out using PBMCs. The sequence was obtained from a woman aged 40 to 50 in good health and CMV-seronegative. The chain employs TRBV21-1 and TRBJ1-5; the D call TRBD1 from the table was never checked on the DNA. TRBV21-1 is a listed pseudogene. CDR3 DNA: TGTGCCAGCTTAGTCCCCCGCCAGGGGCAGCCCCAGCATTTT. Translated, it gives CASLVPRQGQPQHF.